Below, 27 T cell receptor beta chains from the same sample are listed, as sequenced in a study of PD-1 blockade in classical Hodgkin lymphoma. Regarding time point: cycle 4 day 1 (C4D1), after 6 weeks of nivolumab. All patients relapsed after autologous stem cell transplantation, and brentuximab vedotin exposure varied. Sequencing was performed with immunoSEQ multiplex PCR; in TCRdb, only in-frame clones are kept and a portion is missing. The table lists about 92,000 clones, approximately 86% of them singletons. The sequencing used peripheral blood mononuclear cells (PBMCs), collected before the fourth cycle of nivolumab. These receptors were obtained from a human donor with classical Hodgkin lymphoma.

The V call is TRBV30, the J call TRBJ1-2, with a tentative D call TRBD1 (5 bases). This CDR3 contains 11 residues. CDR1 is GTSNPN, CDR2 SVGIG, per germline (reference sequence). With 5 bases removed from V and 7 bases from J, the gap between germline ends came to 11 bases. CDR3 protein: CAWARQGGYTF. CDR3 nucleotide sequence: TGTGCCTGGGCCCGCCAGGGTGGCTACACCTTC.

The V call is TRBV7-9, the J call TRBJ2-3; no clear D. There are 14 residues in the CDR3. The germline V gene encodes CDR1 SEHNR and CDR2 FQNEAQ (reference sequence). Trimming removed 3 bases from V and 2 bases from J, with 9 bases in between. The CDR3 sequence is CASSFSDSTDTQYF. CDR3 sequence (DNA): TGTGCCAGCAGCTTCTCCGACTCCACAGATACGCAGTATTTT.

The CDR3 sequence is CASSYSGISYNEQFF. CDR3 bases: TGTGCCAGCAGCTATAGTGGGATCTCCTACAATGAGCAGTTCTTC. The rearrangement joins TRBV7-2 to TRBJ2-1; D unclear. V was cut by 4 bases and J by 0 bases, with 10 bases left in between. The germline V gene encodes CDR1 SGHTA and CDR2 FQGNSA. CDR3 length: 15 amino acids.

V gene TRBV23-1 combines with J gene TRBJ2-5; D is uncertain. TRBV23-1 is an open reading frame, and its role is uncertain. The CDR3 has 13 amino acids. With 5 bases removed from V and 2 bases from J, the gap between germline ends came to 9 bases. In DNA, the CDR3 is TGCGCCAGCAGTTATGAGAGACAAGAGACCCAGTACTTC. It translates to CASSYERQETQYF.

The rearrangement joins TRBV4-1 to TRBJ2-1; 12 bases line up with TRBD2. Unmatched junction bases numbered 8, after V lost 6 bases and J lost 5 bases. Germline V lookup: CDR1 MGHRA, CDR2 YSYEKL. The CDR3 runs to 16 residues. The CDR3 reads CASSGKTSGRDNEQFF. CDR3 in DNA: TGCGCCAGCAGTGGGAAGACTAGCGGGAGAGACAATGAGCAGTTCTTC.

This clone was observed a handful of times. This rearrangement joins TRBV14 to TRBJ2-7; TRBD1 matches 7 bases. V dropped 0 bases and J dropped 4; count of bases not matched to a gene: 6. The CDR3 is made up of 15 amino acids. Looked up from germline, CDR1 is SGHDN and CDR2 is FVKESK. The CDR3 region has the DNA TGTGCCAGCAGCCAAGACGGCAGGGGGTGGTACGAGCAGTACTTC. This encodes CASSQDGRGWYEQYF.

This clone has only a few counts. This chain joins TRBV5-1 and TRBJ2-1; perhaps TRBD2 as D (6 bases). This CDR3 contains 15 residues. CDR1 is SGHRS, CDR2 YFSETQ, per germline. Trimming removed 5 bases at V and 1 base at J, with 13 bases between. The CDR3 DNA reads TGCGCCAGCAGACTGGGCGGGGATTCCTACAATGAGCAGTTCTTC. It specifies CASRLGGDSYNEQFF.

A single count supports this clone. The chain links TRBV5-8 to TRBJ1-2; D call uncertain. This CDR3 comprises 14 residues. Deletions cut 3 bases from V and 3 bases from J, with 12 bases between. Per germline, CDR1 SGHTS and CDR2 YDEGEE. CDR3 region: CASSSPPAHYGYTF. In nucleotides, the CDR3 is TGTGCCAGCAGCTCTCCCCCCGCACACTATGGCTACACCTTC.

This clone was detected only a few times. This chain connects TRBV7-9 to TRBJ2-5; maybe TRBD2 (5 bases). The germline CDR1 and CDR2 sequences are SEHNR and FQNEAQ (reference sequence). The CDR3 is made up of 13 amino acids. Trimming pared 5 bases from V and 5 bases from J, leaving 12 bases between. As DNA, the CDR3 is TGTGCCAGCAGCCCGAGGGTAGGGGAGACCCAGTACTTC. Its protein is CASSPRVGETQYF.

The V and J genes are TRBV19 and TRBJ2-7; TRBD2 aligns across 7 bases. V lost 4 bases and J lost 0; bases outside the gene matches: 6. CDR1 and CDR2 (germline): LNHDA, SQIVND (reference sequence). The CDR3 consists of 15 residues. CDR3 amino acids: CASSTPGRNSYEQYF. CDR3 coding DNA: TGTGCCAGTAGTACACCCGGGAGGAACTCCTACGAGCAGTACTTC.

The chain is built from TRBV10-1 and TRBJ2-1, with 11 bases matching TRBD2. This CDR3 comprises 16 residues. Trimming cost V 6 bases and J 1 base; bases outside gene matches: 5. CDR1 and CDR2 from the germline V gene are WNHNN and SYGVQD (reference sequence). CDR3 DNA sequence: TGCGCCAGCAGAAAGCTAGCGGGAGGATCCTACAATGAGCAGTTCTTC. Encoded protein: CASRKLAGGSYNEQFF.

The rearrangement uses TRBV6-1 and TRBJ1-1; D call uncertain. This CDR3 spans 16 amino acids. V was trimmed by 3 bases and J by 0 bases, leaving 14 bases between them. The germline V gene encodes CDR1 MNHNS and CDR2 SASEGT. CDR3: CASSESNPSLNTEAFF. CDR3 DNA sequence: TGTGCCAGCAGTGAGAGTAACCCGTCATTGAACACTGAAGCTTTCTTT.

The chain joins TRBV7-2 to TRBJ2-7; D may correspond to TRBD1 or TRBD2 (5 bases each). CDR1 is SGHTA and CDR2 is FQGNSA in the germline V gene. CDR3 length: 13 residues. Trimming took 2 bases from V and 5 from J, leaving 10 bases between them. CDR3 bases: TGTGCCAGCAGCTTAATCAGGGACCACGAGCAGTACTTC. This sequence encodes CASSLIRDHEQYF.

The chain has TRBV7-9 and TRBJ1-2; D unclear. V was pared by 3 bases and J by 1 base, with 3 bases between. CDR3 length: 12 amino acids. Germline values: CDR1 SEHNR, CDR2 FQNEAQ (reference sequence). The CDR3 coding sequence is TGTGCCAGCAGCTTGAGTAACTATGGCTACACCTTC. As protein: CASSLSNYGYTF. The full variable domain, completed using reference TRBV7-9 and TRBJ1-2, is DTGVSQNPRHKITKRGQNVTFRCDPISEHNRLYWYRQTLGQGPEFLTYFQNEAQLEKSRLLSDRFSAERPKGSFSTLEIQRTEQGDSAMYLCASSLSNYGYTFGSGTRLTVV.

The gene calls are TRBV6-5 and TRBJ2-7; 7 positions agree with TRBD2. J was trimmed by 6 bases and V by 2 bases; bases with no gene match: 1. Germline CDR1 reads MNHEY; CDR2 reads SVGAGI. The CDR3 runs to 12 residues. The CDR3 bases are TGTGCCAGCAGTTACCGCGGGGGCGAGCAGTACTTC. Residues: CASSYRGGEQYF.

The J gene is TRBJ2-7, the V gene TRBV30; D uncertain. The V end was cut by 2 bases, the J end by 2 bases, with 7 bases between. Per the germline V gene, CDR1 is GTSNPN and CDR2 is SVGIG (reference sequence). The CDR3 contains 12 residues. The CDR3 coding sequence is TGTGCCTGGAGTCTTACCGCCTACGAGCAGTACTTC. This gives the protein CAWSLTAYEQYF.

This chain links TRBV9 with TRBJ2-3, with D hard to call. There are 13 residues in the CDR3. In germline, CDR1 is SGDLS, CDR2 YYNGEE. Trimming took 0 bases from V and 3 from J, leaving 5 bases between them. The CDR3, as DNA: TGTGCCAGCAGCGTAGTTTCTACAGATACGCAGTATTTT. It is translated as CASSVVSTDTQYF.

The gene calls are TRBV4-1 and TRBJ1-1; TRBD1 matches at 9 bases. V lost 3 bases and J lost 0; bases outside the gene matches: 17. CDR1 is MGHRA, CDR2 YSYEKL, per germline. The CDR3 has 20 amino acids. CDR3 sequence reads: CASSHISTQGAWRMNTEAFF. The DNA for the CDR3 is TGCGCCAGCAGCCACATTTCGACACAGGGGGCTTGGCGAATGAACACTGAAGCTTTCTTT.

This clone was counted a few times. The chain joins TRBV28 to TRBJ2-7, with TRBD2 as a possible D gene (5 bases). Trimming stripped 4 bases from V and 5 bases from J, with 18 bases between. The CDR3 has 15 amino acids. Germline CDR1 is MDHEN and CDR2 is SYDVKM. The CDR3 sequence: CASSYRGPVGDEQYF. For the CDR3, the DNA is TGTGCCAGCAGTTATCGCGGACCGGTCGGGGACGAGCAGTACTTC.

The chain carries TRBV7-7 and TRBJ2-1; 8 positions match TRBD1. V lost 8 bases to trimming and J lost 9 bases; unmatched junction nucleotides: 15. CDR1 is SSHAT and CDR2 is FNYEAQ in the germline V gene (reference sequence). The CDR3 totals 15 residues. Here the CDR3 DNA reads TGTGCCAGCTCACCAATCGGACAGGGAATAGGTGAGCAGTTCTTC. This codes for CASSPIGQGIGEQFF. Drawing the rest from reference TRBV7-7 and TRBJ2-1, the complete variable domain is GAGVSQSPRYKVTKRGQDVTLRCDPISSHATLYWYQQALGQGPEFLTYFNYEAQPDKSGLPSDRFSAERPEGSISTLTIQRTEQRDSAMYRCASSPIGQGIGEQFFGPGTRLTVL.

The table lists this clone with a count of one. The CDR3: CASSTSGSVYEQYF. CDR3 DNA: TGTGCCAGCAGCACTAGCGGGAGTGTATACGAGCAGTACTTC. The chain couples TRBV11-2 to TRBJ2-7, with 11 bases identical to TRBD2. The CDR3 sequence is 14 residues long. CDR1 and CDR2 from the germline V gene are SGHAT and FQNNGV. The V and J ends lost 5 bases and 4 bases, in that order; junction bases with no gene match: 4.

This clone was observed a single time. V usage is TRBV5-1 and J usage is TRBJ2-4; possible D gene TRBD1, 6 bases. V was shortened by 4 bases and J by 8 bases, with 13 bases between the two germline ends. From germline, CDR1 is SGHRS and CDR2 YFSETQ. This CDR3 region has 13 residues. The CDR3, as DNA: TGCGCCAGCAGCCAACAGGGTTCAGACATTCAGTACTTC. This encodes CASSQQGSDIQYF. The whole variable domain, remainder taken from reference TRBV5-1 and TRBJ2-4, is KAGVTQTPRYLIKTRGQQVTLSCSPISGHRSVSWYQQTPGQGLQFLFEYFSETQRNKGNFPGRFSGRQFSNSRSEMNVSTLELGDSALYLCASSQQGSDIQYFGAGTRLSVL.

The rearrangement joins TRBV10-1 to TRBJ2-1; 8 nucleotides agree with TRBD2. The CDR3 totals 15 residues. Germline loops: CDR1 WNHNN, CDR2 SYGVQD (reference sequence). The J segment lost 5 bases and the V segment lost 2 bases, leaving 5 bases of the junction unmatched. The CDR3 protein is CASSEGRAGDNEQFF. CDR3 nucleotide sequence: TGCGCCAGCAGTGAGGGACGAGCGGGGGACAATGAGCAGTTCTTC.

The chain is built from TRBV14 and TRBJ2-1; D uncertain. V was clipped by 0 bases and J by 9 bases, with 15 bases between them. The CDR3 extends over 15 amino acids. Germline loops: CDR1 SGHDN, CDR2 FVKESK. CDR3 residues: CASSQEASQTGEQFF. DNA of the CDR3: TGTGCCAGCAGCCAAGAGGCTAGTCAGACGGGTGAGCAGTTCTTC.

For the CDR3, the DNA is TGTGCCAGCAGCCTAAACGCCGCGACGGGGGGAAACACCATATATTTT. Amino acid sequence: CASSLNAATGGNTIYF. This rearrangement joins TRBV11-1 to TRBJ1-3; D remains unclear. CDR1 is SGHAT and CDR2 is FQDESV in the germline V gene (reference sequence). This CDR3 region has 16 residues. Trimming took 5 bases from V and 4 from J, leaving 18 bases between them. The full variable domain, in which reference TRBV11-1 and TRBJ1-3 provide the parts outside the CDR3, is EAEVAQSPRYKITEKSQAVAFWCDPISGHATLYWYRQILGQGPELLVQFQDESVVDDSQLPKDRFSAERLKGVDSTLKIQPAELGDSAMYLCASSLNAATGGNTIYFGEGSWLTVV.

This clone was seen more than once but under ten times. The chain combines TRBV14 with TRBJ2-5, with D hard to call. This CDR3 has 13 amino acids. Germline V gene lookup returns CDR1 SGHDN and CDR2 FVKESK. V was clipped by 4 bases and J by 2 bases, with 8 bases between them. The CDR3 sequence: CASSRQIQETQYF. CDR3 sequence (DNA): TGTGCCAGCAGCCGGCAGATTCAAGAGACCCAGTACTTC.

The chain has TRBV5-8 and TRBJ2-5; tentatively, D is TRBD1 (6 bases). V was clipped by 2 bases and J by 1 base, with 27 bases between them. The germline gives CDR1 SGHTS, CDR2 YDEGEE. The CDR3 has 20 amino acids. CDR3 sequence: CASSFPDRRSGARRQETQYF. The CDR3 region has the DNA TGTGCCAGCAGCTTCCCCGACAGAAGGTCAGGGGCTCGTCGCCAAGAGACCCAGTACTTC.